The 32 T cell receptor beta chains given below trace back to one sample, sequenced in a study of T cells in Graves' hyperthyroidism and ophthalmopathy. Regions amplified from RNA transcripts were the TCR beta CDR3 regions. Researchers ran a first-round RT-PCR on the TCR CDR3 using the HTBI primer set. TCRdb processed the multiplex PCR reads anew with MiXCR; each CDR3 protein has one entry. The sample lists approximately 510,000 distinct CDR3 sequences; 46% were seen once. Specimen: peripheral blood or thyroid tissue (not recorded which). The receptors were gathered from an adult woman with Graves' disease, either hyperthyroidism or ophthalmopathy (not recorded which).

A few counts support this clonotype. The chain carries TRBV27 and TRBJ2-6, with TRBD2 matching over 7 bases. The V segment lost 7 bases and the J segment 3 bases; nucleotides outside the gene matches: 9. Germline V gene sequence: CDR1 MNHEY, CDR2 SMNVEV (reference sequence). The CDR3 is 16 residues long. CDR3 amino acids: CASTATRGSGANVLTF. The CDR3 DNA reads TGTGCCAGCACGGCGACGCGGGGGAGTGGGGCCAACGTCCTGACTTTC.

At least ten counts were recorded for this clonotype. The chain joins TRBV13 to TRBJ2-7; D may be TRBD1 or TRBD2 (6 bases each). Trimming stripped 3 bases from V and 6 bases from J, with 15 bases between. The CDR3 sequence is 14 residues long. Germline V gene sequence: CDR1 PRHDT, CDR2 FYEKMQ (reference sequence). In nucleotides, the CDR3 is TGTGCCAGCAGCTTTGCCCTGTCGGGGGCCGAGCAGTACTTC. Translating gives CASSFALSGAEQYF.

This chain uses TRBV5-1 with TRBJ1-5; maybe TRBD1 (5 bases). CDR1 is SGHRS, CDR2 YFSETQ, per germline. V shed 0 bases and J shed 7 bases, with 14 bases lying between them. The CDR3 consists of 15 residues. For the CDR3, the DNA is TGCGCCAGCAGCTTGGGTTCAAACAGGAACCAGCCCCAGCATTTT. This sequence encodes CASSLGSNRNQPQHF.

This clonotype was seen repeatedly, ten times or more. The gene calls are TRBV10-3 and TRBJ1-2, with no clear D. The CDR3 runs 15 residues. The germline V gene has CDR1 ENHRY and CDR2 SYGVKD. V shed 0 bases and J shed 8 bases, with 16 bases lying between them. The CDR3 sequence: CAISESAAAAGGYTF. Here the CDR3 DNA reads TGTGCCATCAGTGAGTCGGCGGCCGCGGCGGGGGGCTACACCTTC.

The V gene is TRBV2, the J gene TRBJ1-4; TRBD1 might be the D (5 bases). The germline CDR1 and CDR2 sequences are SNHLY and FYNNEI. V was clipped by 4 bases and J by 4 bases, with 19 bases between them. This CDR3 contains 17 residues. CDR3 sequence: CASSARDSRQFNEKLFF. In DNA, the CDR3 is TGTGCCAGCAGTGCTAGAGATTCAAGACAGTTTAATGAAAAACTGTTTTTT.

The CDR3 is CSAADISGNTIYF. CDR3 DNA: TGCAGTGCGGCAGATATTTCTGGAAACACCATATATTTT. The chain is built from TRBV20-1 and TRBJ1-3; D is unresolved. Germline loops: CDR1 DFQATT, CDR2 SNEGSKA (reference sequence). The CDR3 runs 13 residues. Trimming stripped 6 bases from V and 1 base from J, with 10 bases between.

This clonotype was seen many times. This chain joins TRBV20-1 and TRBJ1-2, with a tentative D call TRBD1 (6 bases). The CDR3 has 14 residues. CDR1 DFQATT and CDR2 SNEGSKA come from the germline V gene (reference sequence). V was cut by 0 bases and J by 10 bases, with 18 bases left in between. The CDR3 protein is CSARDLGGLLDYTF. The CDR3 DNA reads TGCAGTGCTAGAGATCTAGGGGGGTTGTTGGACTACACCTTC.

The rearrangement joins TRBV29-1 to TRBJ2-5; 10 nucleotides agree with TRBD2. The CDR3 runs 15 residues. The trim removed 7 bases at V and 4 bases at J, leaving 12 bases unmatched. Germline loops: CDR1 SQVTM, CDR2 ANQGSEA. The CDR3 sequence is CSAPGTSVLGETQYF. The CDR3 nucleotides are TGCAGCGCCCCTGGGACTAGCGTACTTGGAGAGACCCAGTACTTC.

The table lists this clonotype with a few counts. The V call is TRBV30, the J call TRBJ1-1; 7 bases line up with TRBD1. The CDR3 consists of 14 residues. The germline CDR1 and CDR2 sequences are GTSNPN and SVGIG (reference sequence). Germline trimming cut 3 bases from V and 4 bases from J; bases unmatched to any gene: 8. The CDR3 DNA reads TGTGCCTGGAGCCACAGGGGAGGGAGCACTGAAGCTTTCTTT. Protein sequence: CAWSHRGGSTEAFF.

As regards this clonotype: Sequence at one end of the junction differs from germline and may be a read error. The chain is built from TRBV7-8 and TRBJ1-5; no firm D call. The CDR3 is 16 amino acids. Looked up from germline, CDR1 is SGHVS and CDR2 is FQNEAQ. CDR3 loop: CASSLAPQSNNQPQHF. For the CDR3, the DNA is TGTGCCAGTAGCTTAGCTCCTCAGAGCAACAATCAGCCCCAGCATTTT.

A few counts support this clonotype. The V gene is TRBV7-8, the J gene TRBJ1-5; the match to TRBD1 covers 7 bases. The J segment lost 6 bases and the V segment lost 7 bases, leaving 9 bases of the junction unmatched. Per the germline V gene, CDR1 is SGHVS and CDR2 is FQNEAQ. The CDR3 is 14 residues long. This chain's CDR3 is CASTTEGAGQPQHF. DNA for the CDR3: TGTGCCAGCACCACCGAGGGGGCTGGTCAGCCCCAGCATTTT. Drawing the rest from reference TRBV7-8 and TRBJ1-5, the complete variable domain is GAGVSQSPRYKVAKRGQDVALRCDPISGHVSLFWYQQALGQGPEFLTYFQNEAQLDKSGLPSDRFFAERPEGSVSTLKIQRTQQEDSAVYLCASTTEGAGQPQHFGDGTRLSIL.

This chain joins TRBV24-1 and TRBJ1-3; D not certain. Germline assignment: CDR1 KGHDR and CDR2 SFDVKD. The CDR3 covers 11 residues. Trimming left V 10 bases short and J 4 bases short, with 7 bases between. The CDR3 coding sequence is TGTGCCACTTTTCCCGGAAACACCATATATTTT. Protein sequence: CATFPGNTIYF.

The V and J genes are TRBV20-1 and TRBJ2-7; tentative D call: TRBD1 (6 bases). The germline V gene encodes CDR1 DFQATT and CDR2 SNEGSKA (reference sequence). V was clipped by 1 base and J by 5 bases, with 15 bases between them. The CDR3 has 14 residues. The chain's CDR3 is CSARGLGQSHEQYF. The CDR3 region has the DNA TGCAGTGCTAGAGGACTTGGACAGAGCCACGAGCAGTACTTC.

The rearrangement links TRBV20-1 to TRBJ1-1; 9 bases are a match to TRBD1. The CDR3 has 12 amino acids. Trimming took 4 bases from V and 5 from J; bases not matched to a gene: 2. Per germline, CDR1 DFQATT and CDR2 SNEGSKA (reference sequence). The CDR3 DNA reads TGCAGTGCTACGGACAGGGGTACTGAAGCTTTCTTT. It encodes CSATDRGTEAFF.

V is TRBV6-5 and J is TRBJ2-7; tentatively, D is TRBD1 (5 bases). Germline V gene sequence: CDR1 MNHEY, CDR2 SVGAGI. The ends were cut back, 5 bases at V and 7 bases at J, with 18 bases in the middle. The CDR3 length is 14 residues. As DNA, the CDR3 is TGTGCCAGCAGTCCCTGGGAACAGGCCCGGGAGCAGTACTTC. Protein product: CASSPWEQAREQYF.

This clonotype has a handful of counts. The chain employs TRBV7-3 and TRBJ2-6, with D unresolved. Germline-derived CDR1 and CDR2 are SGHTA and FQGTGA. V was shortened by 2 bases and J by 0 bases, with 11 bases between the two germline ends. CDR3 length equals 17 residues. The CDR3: CASSLGPLNSGANVLTF. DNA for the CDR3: TGTGCCAGCAGCTTAGGTCCGCTAAACTCTGGGGCCAACGTCCTGACTTTC.

The CDR3 nucleotides are TGTGCCAGCAGTCAACTTGACAGGGGATACCAAGAGACCCAGTACTTC. Translated, it gives CASSQLDRGYQETQYF. The chain employs TRBV12-3 or TRBV12-4 and TRBJ2-5; 8 nucleotides match TRBD1. CDR3 length: 16 residues. V gave up 5 bases and J gave up 0 bases; unmatched junction bases: 8.

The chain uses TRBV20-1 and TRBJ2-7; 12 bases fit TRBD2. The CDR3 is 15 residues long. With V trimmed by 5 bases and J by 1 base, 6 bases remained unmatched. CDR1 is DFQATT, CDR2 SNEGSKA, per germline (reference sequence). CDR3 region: CSASRLAGESYEQYF. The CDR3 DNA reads TGCAGTGCTTCCAGACTAGCGGGGGAATCCTACGAGCAGTACTTC.

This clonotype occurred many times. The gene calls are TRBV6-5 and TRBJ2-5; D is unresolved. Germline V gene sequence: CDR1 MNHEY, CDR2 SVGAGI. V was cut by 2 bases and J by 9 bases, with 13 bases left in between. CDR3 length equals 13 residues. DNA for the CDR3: TGTGCCAGCAGTTACAACGAGGATGAGGCCCAGTACTTC. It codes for CASSYNEDEAQYF.

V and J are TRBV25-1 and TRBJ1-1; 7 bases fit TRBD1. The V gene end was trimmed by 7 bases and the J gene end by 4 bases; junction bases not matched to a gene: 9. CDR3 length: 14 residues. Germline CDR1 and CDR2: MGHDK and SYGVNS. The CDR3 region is CASTGAGGRTEAFF. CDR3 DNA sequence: TGTGCCAGCACGGGGGCAGGGGGACGCACTGAAGCTTTCTTT.

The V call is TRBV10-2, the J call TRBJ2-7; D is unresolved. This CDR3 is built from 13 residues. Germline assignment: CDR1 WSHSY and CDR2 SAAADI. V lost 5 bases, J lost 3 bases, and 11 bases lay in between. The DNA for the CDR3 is TGCGCCAGCAGTATGGCCAGCAACTACGAGCAGTACTTC. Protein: CASSMASNYEQYF.

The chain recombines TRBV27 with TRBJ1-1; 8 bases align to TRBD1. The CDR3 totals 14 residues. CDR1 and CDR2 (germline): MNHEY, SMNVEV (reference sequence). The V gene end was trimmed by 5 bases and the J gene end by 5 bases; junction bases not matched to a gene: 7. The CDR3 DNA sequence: TGTGCCAGCAGTCGTCAAACAGGGGGTACTGAAGCTTTCTTT. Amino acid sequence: CASSRQTGGTEAFF.

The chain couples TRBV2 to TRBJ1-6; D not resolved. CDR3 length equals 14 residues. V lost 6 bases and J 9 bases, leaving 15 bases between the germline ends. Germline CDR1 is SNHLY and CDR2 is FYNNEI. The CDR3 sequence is CASRPTGISSPLHF. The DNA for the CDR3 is TGTGCCAGCAGGCCGACGGGGATCAGTTCACCCCTCCACTTT. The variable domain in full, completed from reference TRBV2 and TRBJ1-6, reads EPEVTQTPSHQVTQMGQEVILRCVPISNHLYFYWYRQILGQKVEFLVSFYNNEISEKSEIFDDQFSVERPDGSNFTLKIRSTKLEDSAMYFCASRPTGISSPLHFGNGTRLTVT.

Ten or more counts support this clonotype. CDR3 sequence reads: CASSVESEVDSPLHF. The CDR3 DNA reads as TGTGCCAGCAGCGTAGAATCCGAAGTGGATTCACCCCTCCACTTT. The chain combines TRBV9 with TRBJ1-6; D is unresolved. The CDR3 length is 15 residues. The germline gives CDR1 SGDLS, CDR2 YYNGEE. The ends were cut back, 0 bases at V and 8 bases at J, with 12 bases in the middle.

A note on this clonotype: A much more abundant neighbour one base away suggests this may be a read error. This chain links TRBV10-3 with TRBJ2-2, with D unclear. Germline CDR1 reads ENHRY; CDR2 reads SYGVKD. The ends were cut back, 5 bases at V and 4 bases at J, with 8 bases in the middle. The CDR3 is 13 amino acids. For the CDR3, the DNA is TGTGCCATCAGTTATCACTCCACCGGGGAGCTGTTTTTT. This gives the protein CAISYHSTGELFF.

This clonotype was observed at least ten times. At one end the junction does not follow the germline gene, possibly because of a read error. The CDR3 here is CSARDPLVQGLRF. The CDR3 nucleotides are TGCAGTGCTAGAGATCCCCTGGTTCAGGGCTTACGCTTC. The chain is built from TRBV20-1 and TRBJ2-5, with D possibly TRBD1 on 5 matching bases. The CDR3 covers 13 residues. Germline loops: CDR1 DFQATT, CDR2 SNEGSKA (reference sequence).

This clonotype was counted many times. In DNA form, the CDR3 reads TGTGCCAGCAGTTACTCAGGAGCGACCTACGAGCAGTACTTC. This sequence encodes CASSYSGATYEQYF. The chain combines TRBV6-6 with TRBJ2-7; D unclear. CDR3 length: 14 residues. The V end lost 0 bases, the J end lost 2 bases, and 8 bases lay between the germline ends. The V gene's germline CDR1 is MNHNY and CDR2 SVGAGI (reference sequence).

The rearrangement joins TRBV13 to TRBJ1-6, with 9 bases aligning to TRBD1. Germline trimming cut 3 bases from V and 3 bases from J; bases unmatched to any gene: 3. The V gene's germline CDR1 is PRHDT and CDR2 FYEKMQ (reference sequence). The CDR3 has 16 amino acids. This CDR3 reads CASSFSTGGYNSPLHF. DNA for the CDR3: TGTGCCAGCAGCTTCTCGACAGGGGGCTATAATTCACCCCTCCACTTT.

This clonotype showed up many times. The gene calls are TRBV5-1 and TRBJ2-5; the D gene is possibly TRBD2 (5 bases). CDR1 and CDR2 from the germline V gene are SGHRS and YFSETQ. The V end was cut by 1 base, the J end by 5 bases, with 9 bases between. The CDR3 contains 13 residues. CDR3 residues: CASSLIPGETQYF. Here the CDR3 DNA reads TGCGCCAGCAGCTTGATTCCGGGGGAGACCCAGTACTTC.

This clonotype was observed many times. The DNA of the CDR3 is TGCAGTGCTAGAGCCCCAGCCCGAACGGGGGTCTATGGCTACACCTTC. It codes for CSARAPARTGVYGYTF. V gene TRBV20-1 combines with J gene TRBJ1-2; possible D gene TRBD1, 5 bases. Germline lookup yields CDR1 DFQATT and CDR2 SNEGSKA (reference sequence). CDR3 size: 16 residues. Trimming stripped 1 base from V and 4 bases from J, with 19 bases between.

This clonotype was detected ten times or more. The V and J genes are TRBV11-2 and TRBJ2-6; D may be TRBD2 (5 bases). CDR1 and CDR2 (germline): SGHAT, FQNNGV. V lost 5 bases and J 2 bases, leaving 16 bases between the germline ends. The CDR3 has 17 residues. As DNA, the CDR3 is TGTGCCAGCAGCGCCCGATCACTGCGGGCTGGGGCCAACGTCCTGACTTTC. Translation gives CASSARSLRAGANVLTF.

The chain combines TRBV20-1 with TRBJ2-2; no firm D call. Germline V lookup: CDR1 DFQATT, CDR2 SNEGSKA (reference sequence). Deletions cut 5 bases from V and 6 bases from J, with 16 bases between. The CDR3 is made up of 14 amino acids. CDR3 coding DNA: TGCAGTGCTGCCGAGTCGGCCCGGCCCGGGGAGCTGTTTTTT. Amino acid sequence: CSAAESARPGELFF.